This paragraph covers one TCR beta chain sequence. Its antigen is unidentified. The time point is: recipient sample about 28 days before transplant, after cytoreduction. The repertoire was sequenced with immunoSEQ multiplex PCR; TCRdb's copy has only in-frame clones and lacks some. Here the sample spans more than 40,000 clones, approximately 81% being singletons. The data were taken from a study of T cell clonotyping in hematopoietic cell transplantation. Whole-study findings and limits: Recipient TCR diversity dropped after transplant; expanded clonotypes rose from day 30 to 180.

In germline, CDR1 is SGDLS, CDR2 YYNGEE. The CDR3 extends over 18 amino acids. Trimming at V came to 2 bases and at J to 0 bases, leaving 4 bases not matched to a gene. Material: peripheral blood mononuclear cells, obtained before stem cell transplant. This clonotype originated in a man aged 55 to 69 with acute myeloid leukemia. Some clones in this sample may be carry-over from other donors' samples. The V gene is TRBV9, the J gene TRBJ2-3; 15 bases line up with TRBD2. In DNA form, the CDR3 reads TGTGCCAGCAGCGTGGGACTAGCGGGGGGCCTTAGCACAGATACGCAGTATTTT. Protein sequence: CASSVGLAGGLSTDTQYF.